This T cell receptor (beta chain) was found in a study of long-term antiretroviral therapy in people with HIV. Survey-level resolution applied to immunoSEQ assay v3.0. Profiled with immunoSEQ multiplex PCR; TCRdb holds only in-frame clones, not every one. The table shows around 38,000 clones, with about 95% occurring only once. Germline CDR1 LGHNA, CDR2 YNFKEQ. CDR3 size: 16 residues. The V and J ends lost 1 base and 1 base, in that order; junction bases with no gene match: 4. This chain joins TRBV4-2 and TRBJ2-5, with TRBD2 identical over 9 bases. The source of this sequence is a man between 25 and 39 years old with HIV. Source: unsorted PBMCs, taken 9 to 9.5 years after starting antiretroviral therapy. The CDR3 DNA follows: TGTGCCAGCAGCCAAGGGCGAGCGGGGGGCCAAGAGACCCAGTACTTC. Translated: CASSQGRAGGQETQYF.